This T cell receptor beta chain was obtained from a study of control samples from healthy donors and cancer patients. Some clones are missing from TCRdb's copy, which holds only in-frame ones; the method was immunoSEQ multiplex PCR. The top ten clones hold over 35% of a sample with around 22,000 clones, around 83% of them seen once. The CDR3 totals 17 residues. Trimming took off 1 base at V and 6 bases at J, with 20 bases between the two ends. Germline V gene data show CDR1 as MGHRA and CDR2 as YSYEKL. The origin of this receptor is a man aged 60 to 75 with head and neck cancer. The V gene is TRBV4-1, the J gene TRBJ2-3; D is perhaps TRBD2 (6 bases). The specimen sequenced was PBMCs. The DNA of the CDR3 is TGCGCCAGCAGCCAAGTAAGGACGGGAGCGTTGATTGATACGCAGTATTTT. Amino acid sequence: CASSQVRTGALIDTQYF.